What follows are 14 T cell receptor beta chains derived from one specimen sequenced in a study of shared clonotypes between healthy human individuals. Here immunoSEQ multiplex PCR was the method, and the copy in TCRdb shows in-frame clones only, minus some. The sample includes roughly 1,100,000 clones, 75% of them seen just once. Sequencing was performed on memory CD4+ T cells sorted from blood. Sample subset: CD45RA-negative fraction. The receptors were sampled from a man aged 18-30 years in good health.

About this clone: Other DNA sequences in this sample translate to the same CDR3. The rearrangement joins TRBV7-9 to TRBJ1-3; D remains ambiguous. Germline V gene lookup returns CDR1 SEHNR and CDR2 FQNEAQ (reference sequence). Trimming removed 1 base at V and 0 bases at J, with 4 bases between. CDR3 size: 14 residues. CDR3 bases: TGTGCCAGCAGCTTAGGCGGCTCTGGAAACACCATATATTTT. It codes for CASSLGGSGNTIYF.

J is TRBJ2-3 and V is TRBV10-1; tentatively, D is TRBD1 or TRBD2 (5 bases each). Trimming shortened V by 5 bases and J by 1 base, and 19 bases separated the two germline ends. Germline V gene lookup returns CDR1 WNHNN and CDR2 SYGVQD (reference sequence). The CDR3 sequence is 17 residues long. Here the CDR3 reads CASSRGPGAVGTDTQYF. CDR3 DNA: TGCGCCAGCAGTCGGGGTCCCGGGGCAGTAGGCACAGATACGCAGTATTTT.

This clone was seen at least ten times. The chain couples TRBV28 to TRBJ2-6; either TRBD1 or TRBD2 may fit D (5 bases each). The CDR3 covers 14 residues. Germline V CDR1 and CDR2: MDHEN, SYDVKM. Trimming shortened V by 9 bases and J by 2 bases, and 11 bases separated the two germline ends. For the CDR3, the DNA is TGTGCCAGTTACGGGGCTACTGGGGCCAACGTCCTGACTTTC. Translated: CASYGATGANVLTF.

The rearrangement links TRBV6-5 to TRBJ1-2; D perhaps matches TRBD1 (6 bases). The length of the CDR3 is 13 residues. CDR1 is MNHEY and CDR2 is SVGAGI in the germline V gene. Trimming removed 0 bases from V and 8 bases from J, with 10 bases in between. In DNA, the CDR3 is TGTGCCAGCAGTTACTCGAGGGACAACGGCTACACCTTC. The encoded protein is CASSYSRDNGYTF.

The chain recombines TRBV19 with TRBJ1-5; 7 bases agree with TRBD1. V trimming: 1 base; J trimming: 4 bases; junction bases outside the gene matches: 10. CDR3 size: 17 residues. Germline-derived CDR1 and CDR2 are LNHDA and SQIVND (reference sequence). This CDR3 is CASSIGGGQGGNQPQHF. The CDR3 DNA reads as TGTGCCAGTAGTATAGGCGGAGGCCAGGGGGGGAATCAGCCCCAGCATTTT.

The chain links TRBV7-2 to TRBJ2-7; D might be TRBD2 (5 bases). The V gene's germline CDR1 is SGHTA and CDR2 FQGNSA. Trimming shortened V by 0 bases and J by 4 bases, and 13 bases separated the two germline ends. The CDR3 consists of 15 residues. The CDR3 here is CASSLAGLITYEQYF. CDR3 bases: TGTGCCAGCAGCTTAGCTGGACTGATTACATACGAGCAGTACTTC.

The CDR3, as DNA: TGTGCCTGGAGTCGCCCGGCAGGGATCAATTCACCCCTCCACTTT. This codes for CAWSRPAGINSPLHF. The gene calls are TRBV30 and TRBJ1-6; possible D gene TRBD1, 5 bases. The V and J ends lost 2 bases and 7 bases respectively, with 15 bases between them. The CDR3 consists of 15 residues. Germline CDR1 is GTSNPN and CDR2 is SVGIG (reference sequence).

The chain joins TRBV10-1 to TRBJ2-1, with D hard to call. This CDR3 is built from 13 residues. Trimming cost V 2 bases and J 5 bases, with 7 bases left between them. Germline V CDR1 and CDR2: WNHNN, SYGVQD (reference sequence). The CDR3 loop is CASSEPKNNEQFF. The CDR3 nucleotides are TGCGCCAGCAGTGAGCCTAAGAACAATGAGCAGTTCTTC.

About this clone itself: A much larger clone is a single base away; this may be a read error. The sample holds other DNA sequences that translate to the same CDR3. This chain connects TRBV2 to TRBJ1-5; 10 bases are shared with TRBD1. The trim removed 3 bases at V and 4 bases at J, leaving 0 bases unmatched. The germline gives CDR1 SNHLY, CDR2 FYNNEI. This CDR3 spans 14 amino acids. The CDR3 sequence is CASSEGQGNQPQHF. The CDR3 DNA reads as TGTGCCAGCAGTGAGGGACAGGGGAATCAGCCCCAGCATTTT.

The CDR3 region has the DNA TGTGCCAGCAGCCCCTCTTGGGGGGGCAAGGGCTATGGCTACACCTTC. Translation: CASSPSWGGKGYGYTF. This chain links TRBV11-2 with TRBJ1-2; perhaps TRBD1 as D (6 bases). Germline loops: CDR1 SGHAT, CDR2 FQNNGV. The CDR3 has 16 amino acids. Trimming took 5 bases from V and 4 from J, leaving 20 bases between them.

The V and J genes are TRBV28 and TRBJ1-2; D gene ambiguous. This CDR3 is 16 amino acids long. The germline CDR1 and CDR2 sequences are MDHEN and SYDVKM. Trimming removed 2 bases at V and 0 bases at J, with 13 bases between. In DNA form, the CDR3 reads TGTGCCAGCAGTTTAGGTATAGCCGTCCCTAACTATGGCTACACCTTC. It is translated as CASSLGIAVPNYGYTF.

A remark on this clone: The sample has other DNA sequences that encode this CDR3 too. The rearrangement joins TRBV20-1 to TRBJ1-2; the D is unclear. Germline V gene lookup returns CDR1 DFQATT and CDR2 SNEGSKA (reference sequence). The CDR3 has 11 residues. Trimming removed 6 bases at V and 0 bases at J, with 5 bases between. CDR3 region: CSAGTNYGYTF. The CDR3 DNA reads TGCAGTGCCGGAACTAACTATGGCTACACCTTC.

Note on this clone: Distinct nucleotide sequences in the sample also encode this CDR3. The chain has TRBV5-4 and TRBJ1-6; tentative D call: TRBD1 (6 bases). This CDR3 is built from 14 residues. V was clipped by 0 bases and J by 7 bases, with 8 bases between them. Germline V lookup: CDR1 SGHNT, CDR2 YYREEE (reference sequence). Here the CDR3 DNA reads TGTGCCAGCAGCTTGGCAGGGGTCAATTCACCCCTCCACTTT. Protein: CASSLAGVNSPLHF.

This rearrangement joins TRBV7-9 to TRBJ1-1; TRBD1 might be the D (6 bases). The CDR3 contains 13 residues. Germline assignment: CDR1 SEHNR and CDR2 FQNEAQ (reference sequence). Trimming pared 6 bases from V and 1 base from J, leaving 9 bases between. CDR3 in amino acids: CASRLRGNTEAFF. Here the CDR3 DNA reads TGTGCCAGCAGACTCAGGGGGAACACTGAAGCTTTCTTT.